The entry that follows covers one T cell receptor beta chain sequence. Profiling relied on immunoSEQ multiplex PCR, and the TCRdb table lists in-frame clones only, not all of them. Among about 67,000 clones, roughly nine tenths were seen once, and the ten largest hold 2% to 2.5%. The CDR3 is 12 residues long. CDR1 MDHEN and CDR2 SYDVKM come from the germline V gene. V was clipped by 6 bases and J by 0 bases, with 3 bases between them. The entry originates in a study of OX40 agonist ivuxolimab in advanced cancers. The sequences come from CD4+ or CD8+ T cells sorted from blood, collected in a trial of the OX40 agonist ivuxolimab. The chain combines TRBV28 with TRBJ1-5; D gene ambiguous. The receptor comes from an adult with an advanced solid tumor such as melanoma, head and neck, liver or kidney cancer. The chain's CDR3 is CASRDSNQPQHF. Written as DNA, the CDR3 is TGTGCCAGCAGAGATAGCAATCAGCCCCAGCATTTT.